This T cell receptor beta chain was identified in a study of regulatory dendritic cells for organ transplantation. The V gene's germline CDR1 is LGHNT and CDR2 FRNRAP. The V end was cut by 3 bases, the J end by 3 bases, with 9 bases between. The CDR3 extends over 14 amino acids. Notes on the study in general: Among resting subsets, memory CD8+ cells contained the most alloreactive clonotypes.

With regard to this clone: Its antigen is not identified.

TCRdb's copy holds only in-frame clones and misses some; the assay was immunoSEQ multiplex PCR. The data show over 20,000 clones, 60% to 80% seen once. The sample consisted of memory CD4+ T cells from blood. Subset described: CD45RO+ memory T cells. The V call is TRBV12-5, the J call TRBJ1-5, with unresolved D. The clonotype comes from a human donor in good health. Here the CDR3 reads CASGLALNNQPQHF. The DNA of the CDR3 is TGTGCTAGTGGTTTAGCCCTGAACAATCAGCCCCAGCATTTT.